This T cell receptor (beta chain) emerged from a study of regulatory T cells in long-lasting Graves disease (dated by TCRdb to the early 2020s). Background on the whole study: Persistent Graves' disease was defined as antithyroid drug treatment for over 5 years with persistently positive TSH receptor autoantibodies. Persistent Graves' disease patients were compared with newly diagnosed Graves' disease patients by peripheral blood TCR sequencing and RNA sequencing. The study was registered as a clinical trial and conducted in China. A total of roughly 33 samples underwent TCR sequencing: around 13 from persistent and about 20 from newly diagnosed Graves' disease patients. On average, persistent Graves' disease patients in the clinical cohort had been on antithyroid drugs for approximately 10 years. Overall study outcomes, separate from this receptor: Sequencing and analysis were restricted to the TCR beta chain. Patients with persistent disease shared more public clonotypes (over 2,500) than newly diagnosed patients did (more than 900). Only peripheral blood was studied, because thyroid tissue, the primary lesion, was inaccessible. TRBV28, TRBJ1-2 and TRBJ2-5 were preferentially used in persistent disease, while TRBV20-1 and TRBJ2-1 were favored in newly diagnosed disease. The small sample size was acknowledged by the authors as a limitation that may reduce accuracy. Lower TCR Shannon entropy and fewer highly expanded clones were observed in persistent Graves' disease patients than in newly diagnosed patients, which suggested clonal expansion.

This clonotype was observed a handful of times. No antigen is known for it. This may stem from a read error, because a much larger clone lies one nucleotide away. The time point label, as the study defines it: persistent/refractory GD, antithyroid drugs over 5 years with positive TRAb. For both TCR sequencing and RNA sequencing, RNA was extracted from PBMCs in TRIzol. The diagnosis of Graves' disease followed American Thyroid Association guidelines. Patients were recruited from an endocrinology department in Xi'an, China. Each patient gave approximately 8.8 milliliters of peripheral blood, collected in an EDTA anticoagulant tube. Ficoll Paque Plus density gradient separation was used to isolate PBMCs, and no further T cell sorting was performed. RNA quality was checked with an Agilent 2100 Bioanalyzer and agarose gel, and concentration with a NanoDrop 2000. The CDR3, cysteine through phenylalanine, is 14 amino acids long. This entry keeps only the CDR3 DNA: 42 bases, framed from base 1.

Receptor amplification or capture employed multiplex PCR. The instrument was an Illumina HiSeq 4000. To build TCR beta libraries, CDR3 regions were amplified by Arm-PCR using iRepertoire HTBI primers. PCR products were gel purified before sequencing. Regarding the original processing steps: Across samples, about 63 TRBV and 13 to 15 TRBJ segments were identified and used for gene usage analysis of CDR3 amino acid clonotypes. COPE and FqMerger were used to merge filtered high-quality paired reads into contigs. Contigs were aligned with BLAST to IMGT TRBV, TRBD and TRBJ reference genes, and CDR3 was defined per IMGT. Clonotypes above 0.1% frequency were classified as highly expanded clones. Shannon entropy served as the measure of repertoire diversity, while the Gini coefficient captured V-J evenness. Clonotypes shared by more than one individual were considered public. The public reads were reprocessed in TCRdb via fastp at Q25 and MiXCR, keeping in-frame beta chains. Each CDR3 protein gets just one entry, which takes the most common genes and DNA from the rows behind it. The authors' filters were not applied to this entry. This sample lists hundreds of thousands of distinct CDR3 sequences; 20% were detected once. 7% to 9.5% of the sample is in the top ten clones.

The TCR was taken from a female donor with Graves disease. This material consisted of peripheral blood mononuclear cells (PBMCs), taken when the disease was refractory, from a patient treated with antithyroid drugs. This chain is built from TRBV12-3 or TRBV12-4 and TRBJ2-5; TRBD2 might be the D gene, on 7 matching bases. The CDR3 loop reads CASTPSGGAEAQYF. The bases read TGTGCCAGCACCCCCTCGGGGGGCGCAGAGGCCCAGTACTTC.